This entry lists 29 T cell receptor beta chains sequenced from one sample in a study of technical replicates of blood from a few donors. TCRdb keeps only in-frame clones here, not all; method: immunoSEQ multiplex PCR. The data show roughly 80,000 clones, around 94% seen once. Sequenced: T cells isolated from PBMCs. These TCRs come from a human donor in good health.

The chain is built from TRBV29-1 and TRBJ1-1; 8 bases agree with TRBD1. CDR1 and CDR2 (germline): SQVTM, ANQGSEA. With 6 bases clipped from V and 1 base from J, the junction kept 7 bases outside the gene matches. This CDR3 is 14 amino acids long. CDR3 sequence reads: CSVRQGQRNTEAFF. CDR3 bases: TGCAGCGTCCGACAGGGGCAAAGGAACACTGAAGCTTTCTTT. Full variable domain (outside the CDR3, taken from reference TRBV29-1 and TRBJ1-1): SAVISQKPSRDICQRGTSLTIQCQVDSQVTMMFWYRQQPGQSLTLIATANQGSEATYESGFVIDKFPISRPNLTFSTLTVSNMSPEDSSIYLCSVRQGQRNTEAFFGQGTRLTVV.

The gene calls are TRBV9 and TRBJ1-1; TRBD1 is a possible D gene (5 bases). This CDR3 is 15 amino acids long. Deletions cut 6 bases from V and 7 bases from J, with 22 bases between. Germline V lookup: CDR1 SGDLS, CDR2 YYNGEE. The DNA of the CDR3 is TGTGCCAGCACCAGCATAATCCAGGGATCGGGTGAAGCTTTCTTT. It encodes CASTSIIQGSGEAFF.

This clone was counted once. This rearrangement joins TRBV11-2 to TRBJ1-5, with TRBD1 matching over 7 bases. The J segment lost 3 bases and the V segment lost 5 bases, leaving 7 bases of the junction unmatched. The germline gives CDR1 SGHAT, CDR2 FQNNGV. CDR3 length: 15 residues. The CDR3 coding sequence is TGTGCCAGCAGCGCCGGGACAGCACTCAATCAGCCCCAGCATTTT. Protein product: CASSAGTALNQPQHF. Together with reference TRBV11-2 and TRBJ1-5, the CDR3 gives the full variable domain: EAGVAQSPRYKIIEKRQSVAFWCNPISGHATLYWYQQILGQGPKLLIQFQNNGVVDDSQLPKDRFSAERLKGVDSTLKIQPAKLEDSAVYLCASSAGTALNQPQHFGDGTRLSIL.

This chain links TRBV27 with TRBJ1-1; D gene ambiguous. Germline V gene sequence: CDR1 MNHEY, CDR2 SMNVEV (reference sequence). CDR3 length: 13 amino acids. V was shortened by 6 bases and J by 1 base, with 9 bases between the two germline ends. This CDR3 is CASSVSGNTEAFF. CDR3 nucleotide sequence: TGTGCCAGCAGCGTATCGGGGAACACTGAAGCTTTCTTT.

The chain uses TRBV28 and TRBJ1-2, with a weak D call TRBD1 (6 bases). The V end lost 5 bases, the J end lost 1 base, and 8 bases lay between the germline ends. The CDR3 has 13 amino acids. Germline CDR1 reads MDHEN; CDR2 reads SYDVKM. CDR3 residues: CASSGGLNYGYTF. Written as DNA, the CDR3 is TGTGCCAGCAGTGGGGGCCTTAACTATGGCTACACCTTC.

This chain joins TRBV5-1 and TRBJ2-1, with 7 bases lining up with TRBD1. CDR1 is SGHRS, CDR2 YFSETQ, per germline. The CDR3 has 11 residues. J was trimmed by 10 bases and V by 3 bases; bases with no gene match: 1. CDR3 sequence: CASSWTGEQFF. Written as DNA, the CDR3 is TGCGCCAGCAGCTGGACAGGCGAGCAGTTCTTC.

This chain connects TRBV20-1 to TRBJ1-2, with D possibly matching TRBD1 (6 bases). The CDR3 consists of 10 residues. Trimming cost V 6 bases and J 7 bases, with 9 bases left between them. Germline CDR1 DFQATT, CDR2 SNEGSKA (reference sequence). The CDR3 protein is CSAGAVGYTF. The CDR3 DNA is TGCAGTGCGGGGGCAGTTGGCTACACCTTC.

The chain employs TRBV6-5 and TRBJ2-5; 9 nucleotides line up with TRBD2. V lost 2 bases, J lost 5 bases, and 3 bases stayed unmatched. Germline CDR1 reads MNHEY; CDR2 reads SVGAGI. CDR3 length equals 14 residues. The CDR3 region has the DNA TGTGCCAGCAGTTACGCGGGAGGGCCGGAGACCCAGTACTTC. Its translation: CASSYAGGPETQYF.

V usage is TRBV7-9 and J usage is TRBJ2-7, with D tentatively TRBD2 (6 bases). In germline, CDR1 is SEHNR, CDR2 FQNEAQ (reference sequence). The CDR3 runs to 13 residues. Trimming stripped 0 bases from V and 5 bases from J, with 8 bases between. As DNA, the CDR3 is TGTGCCAGCAGCTTAGCGTGGGAGGACGAGCAGTACTTC. Encoded protein: CASSLAWEDEQYF.

The rearrangement joins TRBV11-2 to TRBJ2-7, with D hard to call. CDR1 and CDR2 (germline): SGHAT, FQNNGV. This CDR3 has 12 amino acids. Trimming stripped 4 bases from V and 5 bases from J, with 9 bases between. Here the CDR3 DNA reads TGTGCCAGCAGCTCCTCGTCTCACGAGCAGTACTTC. Protein product: CASSSSSHEQYF.

The chain has TRBV12-5 and TRBJ2-1, with 9 bases identical to TRBD2. Trimming at V came to 5 bases and at J to 10 bases, leaving 9 bases not matched to a gene. Germline CDR1 reads LGHNT; CDR2 reads FRNRAP. The CDR3 consists of 14 residues. The chain's CDR3 is CASGGAGGPLEQFF. The CDR3 coding sequence is TGTGCTAGTGGTGGTGCGGGAGGGCCTCTAGAGCAGTTCTTC.

The chain carries TRBV7-9 and TRBJ1-2, with D maybe TRBD1 (5 bases). This CDR3 region has 12 residues. The ends were cut back, 3 bases at V and 8 bases at J, with 10 bases in the middle. From germline, CDR1 is SEHNR and CDR2 FQNEAQ (reference sequence). CDR3 in DNA: TGTGCCAGCAGCTTCCAGGGAAAGGGCTACACCTTC. As protein: CASSFQGKGYTF.

The chain carries TRBV30 and TRBJ2-3; 12 bases match TRBD2. CDR3 size: 15 residues. Germline CDR1 reads GTSNPN; CDR2 reads SVGIG (reference sequence). J lost 7 bases, V lost 3 bases, and 8 bases had no gene match. The CDR3 DNA reads as TGTGCCTGGAGATCCCCTAGCGGGAGGGGTAATACGCAGTATTTT. Translated: CAWRSPSGRGNTQYF.

This chain links TRBV5-5 with TRBJ2-1; D might be TRBD1 (5 bases). The CDR3 extends over 15 amino acids. Per the germline V gene, CDR1 is SGHKS and CDR2 is YYEKEE (reference sequence). Trimming cost V 4 bases and J 0 bases, with 11 bases left between them. DNA for the CDR3: TGTGCCAGCAGCGACGACAGAGGCTCCTACAATGAGCAGTTCTTC. This gives the protein CASSDDRGSYNEQFF.

The rearrangement links TRBV7-2 to TRBJ2-7, with 10 nucleotides matching TRBD2. The CDR3 extends over 16 amino acids. After removal of 5 bases from V and 4 bases from J, the junction contained 11 bases not matched to a gene. CDR1 SGHTA and CDR2 FQGNSA come from the germline V gene. The CDR3 region is CASSPGLGLAAYEQYF. The CDR3 DNA reads TGTGCCAGCAGCCCAGGTTTAGGACTAGCGGCTTACGAGCAGTACTTC.

The CDR3 sequence is CASSLGRRGLYEQYF. The CDR3 nucleotides are TGTGCCAGCAGCTTAGGACGTAGAGGCCTCTACGAGCAGTACTTC. The chain links TRBV7-8 to TRBJ2-7; D not resolved. CDR3 length: 15 residues. Per germline, CDR1 SGHVS and CDR2 FQNEAQ. Trimming cost V 1 base and J 3 bases, with 13 bases left between them.

The rearrangement joins TRBV7-7 to TRBJ2-7; unclear D gene. The CDR3 has 14 residues. CDR1 is SSHAT, CDR2 FNYEAQ, per germline (reference sequence). Trimming left V 1 base short and J 1 base short, with 8 bases between. DNA for the CDR3: TGTGCCAGCAGCTTAGACTATTCTTCCTACGAGCAGTACTTC. Its protein product is CASSLDYSSYEQYF.

The V call is TRBV5-4, the J call TRBJ2-7; the D gene is possibly TRBD1 (5 bases). This CDR3 contains 13 residues. Looked up from germline, CDR1 is SGHNT and CDR2 is YYREEE (reference sequence). The germline V and J ends were trimmed by 2 bases and 2 bases, with 8 bases remaining between them. CDR3 nucleotide sequence: TGTGCCAGCAGCTTAGACAGAACCTACGAGCAGTACTTC. Protein sequence: CASSLDRTYEQYF.

This chain connects TRBV6-5 to TRBJ2-7, with 10 bases lining up with TRBD1. The CDR3 spans 15 residues. The germline V gene has CDR1 MNHEY and CDR2 SVGAGI. J was trimmed by 3 bases and V by 2 bases; bases with no gene match: 4. The CDR3 nucleotides read TGTGCCAGCAGTTACAGGTGGGACAGGGGCTACGAGCAGTACTTC. Its translation: CASSYRWDRGYEQYF.

The genes are TRBV6-6 and TRBJ2-2, with D perhaps matching TRBD2 (5 bases). From germline, CDR1 is MNHNY and CDR2 SVGAGI (reference sequence). Trimming removed 6 bases from V and 6 bases from J, with 11 bases in between. CDR3 length: 13 amino acids. The DNA of the CDR3 is TGTGCCAGCAGACCCCTAGCCCCCGGGGAGCTGTTTTTT. Translating it yields CASRPLAPGELFF.

The J gene is TRBJ2-1, the V gene TRBV29-1, with D tentatively TRBD1 (5 bases). The CDR3 sequence is 11 residues long. CDR1 SQVTM and CDR2 ANQGSEA come from the germline V gene. V lost 4 bases, J lost 9 bases, and 10 bases lay in between. CDR3 residues: CSVVLQGEQFF. DNA of the CDR3: TGCAGCGTTGTATTGCAGGGTGAGCAGTTCTTC.

The chain is built from TRBV18 and TRBJ2-5; D might be TRBD2 (5 bases). CDR1 and CDR2 (germline): KGHSH, LQKENI. The ends were cut back, 6 bases at V and 5 bases at J, with 16 bases in the middle. CDR3 length equals 14 residues. This CDR3 is CASSNSEVRETQYF. CDR3 DNA sequence: TGTGCCAGCTCCAATAGCGAGGTCAGGGAGACCCAGTACTTC.

This rearrangement joins TRBV5-1 to TRBJ2-3; 14 bases align to TRBD2. Per the germline V gene, CDR1 is SGHRS and CDR2 is YFSETQ. Trimming took 1 base from V and 5 from J; bases not matched to a gene: 3. CDR3 length equals 16 residues. Here the CDR3 DNA reads TGCGCCAGCAGCTTGCTAGGGACTAGCGGGAGAGATACGCAGTATTTT. Amino acid sequence: CASSLLGTSGRDTQYF. Variable domain in full (rest from reference TRBV5-1 and TRBJ2-3): KAGVTQTPRYLIKTRGQQVTLSCSPISGHRSVSWYQQTPGQGLQFLFEYFSETQRNKGNFPGRFSGRQFSNSRSEMNVSTLELGDSALYLCASSLLGTSGRDTQYFGPGTRLTVL.

The chain joins TRBV2 to TRBJ2-7, with TRBD1 identical over 11 bases. Germline V gene lookup returns CDR1 SNHLY and CDR2 FYNNEI. The CDR3 sequence is 20 residues long. The junction had 14 bases not matched to a gene; V was cut back by 0 bases and J by 1 base. This CDR3 is CASSEAVGQGALWVSYEQYF. As DNA, the CDR3 is TGTGCCAGCAGTGAAGCGGTAGGACAGGGGGCGCTTTGGGTATCCTACGAGCAGTACTTC.

V usage is TRBV6-1 and J usage is TRBJ2-3; D is possibly TRBD2 (7 bases). The V gene's germline CDR1 is MNHNS and CDR2 SASEGT. The CDR3 length is 16 residues. Trimming took off 4 bases at V and 4 bases at J, with 18 bases between the two ends. DNA of the CDR3: TGTGCCAGCAGTGGGGGCCGGGGGGCCATCGCAGATACGCAGTATTTT. Translation gives CASSGGRGAIADTQYF.

The rearrangement joins TRBV21-1 to TRBJ2-7; TRBD1 reflects the table's D call only, with no check against the DNA. TRBV21-1 is listed as a pseudogene. This CDR3 contains 14 residues. The CDR3 nucleotides read TGTGCCATCCTAAAGGACAGTATCTCCTACGAGCAGTACTTC. Translating gives CAILKDSISYEQYF.

The chain employs TRBV2 and TRBJ1-4, with TRBD1 matching 8 bases. J gave up 7 bases and V 2 bases, and 3 bases lay outside the gene matches. This CDR3 contains 14 residues. CDR1 and CDR2 from the germline V gene are SNHLY and FYNNEI. The CDR3 DNA reads TGTGCCAGCAGTGAATCAGGGGGCTTTGAAAAACTGTTTTTT. Protein: CASSESGGFEKLFF. Based on the CDR3 plus reference TRBV2 and TRBJ1-4, the full variable domain is EPEVTQTPSHQVTQMGQEVILRCVPISNHLYFYWYRQILGQKVEFLVSFYNNEISEKSEIFDDQFSVERPDGSNFTLKIRSTKLEDSAMYFCASSESGGFEKLFFGSGTQLSVL.

The chain couples TRBV18 to TRBJ1-1; TRBD1 is a possible D gene (6 bases). The CDR3 spans 13 residues. Looked up from germline, CDR1 is KGHSH and CDR2 is LQKENI. The V end was cut by 6 bases, the J end by 4 bases, with 12 bases between. The CDR3 here is CASSLTGRTEAFF. As DNA, the CDR3 is TGTGCCAGCTCGCTCACAGGGCGCACTGAAGCTTTCTTT.

The rearrangement uses TRBV4-1 and TRBJ2-7; the D is unclear. V was pared by 0 bases and J by 2 bases, with 8 bases between. CDR1 is MGHRA and CDR2 is YSYEKL in the germline V gene. This CDR3 is built from 14 residues. The CDR3: CASSQEMGPYEQYF. CDR3 nucleotides: TGCGCCAGCAGCCAAGAAATGGGCCCCTACGAGCAGTACTTC.